This paragraph reports one T cell receptor beta chain. Antigen unknown. This record belongs to a study of radiation and T cells in renal cell carcinoma. Study summary: Nephrectomy followed 15 Gy stereotactic body radiation by 4 weeks. Study-wide results and caveats: Top tumor clonotypes rose in blood 2 weeks post-radiation, then contracted.

Data came from immunoSEQ multiplex PCR; TCRdb stores just in-frame clones and leaves some out. The sample has approximately 45,000 clones; roughly four fifths are singletons. Described time point: baseline pretreatment blood. Treatment of the sample: 15 Gy SBRT to primary tumor, nephrectomy 4 weeks later. The patient's renal cell carcinoma had clear cell pathology. CDR3 length: 13 residues. The ends lost 6 bases at V and 5 bases at J; junction bases unmatched: 6. The germline V gene has CDR1 MNHEY and CDR2 SVGAGI. Sequenced here: blood, sampled from a patient whose treatment included radiotherapy and nephrectomy. V is TRBV6-5 and J is TRBJ1-2, with 7 bases that match TRBD1. This clonotype was obtained from a woman aged 70-85 years with renal cell carcinoma. CDR3 sequence (DNA): TGTGCCAGCAGGAGGGACAGCTTTTATGGCTACACCTTC. Encoded protein: CASRRDSFYGYTF.